These 32 T cell receptor beta chains were all obtained from the same sample, sequenced in a study of technical replicates of blood from several donors. Assay: immunoSEQ multiplex PCR; the TCRdb copy retains only in-frame clones and omits some. The sample has 74,000 or so clones; about 96% are singletons. The sample was T cells isolated from PBMCs. Receptor source: a human donor in good health.

The chain couples TRBV27 to TRBJ2-1; D might be TRBD2 (6 bases). V was cut by 3 bases and J by 2 bases, with 11 bases left in between. This CDR3 is built from 15 residues. The germline V gene has CDR1 MNHEY and CDR2 SMNVEV (reference sequence). This CDR3 reads CASSLGTGAYNEQFF. The CDR3 bases are TGTGCCAGCAGTTTGGGGACGGGAGCCTACAATGAGCAGTTCTTC.

The count of this clone is one. The chain is built from TRBV4-1 and TRBJ1-2, with TRBD1 matching 8 bases. This CDR3 comprises 16 residues. Unmatched junction bases numbered 8, after V lost 2 bases and J lost 3 bases. CDR1 and CDR2 (germline): MGHRA, YSYEKL. The chain's CDR3 is CASSQRTGIVDYGYTF. The CDR3 region has the DNA TGCGCCAGCAGCCAACGGACAGGGATCGTTGACTATGGCTACACCTTC.

The CDR3 bases are TGCGCCAGCATCCGGACTCACTCCCGGTCCACAGATACGCAGTATTTT. Translating gives CASIRTHSRSTDTQYF. The V call is TRBV4-1, the J call TRBJ2-3; perhaps TRBD2 as D (5 bases). The germline gives CDR1 MGHRA, CDR2 YSYEKL. This CDR3 comprises 16 residues. V was trimmed by 7 bases and J by 2 bases, leaving 19 bases between them.

This chain links TRBV5-1 with TRBJ2-5, with TRBD1 matching over 7 bases. Germline V gives CDR1 SGHRS, CDR2 YFSETQ. This CDR3 is 14 amino acids long. With V trimmed by 3 bases and J by 1 base, 3 bases remained unmatched. CDR3 nucleotide sequence: TGCGCCAGCAGCTCCCGGGACAGCCAAGAGACCCAGTACTTC. As protein: CASSSRDSQETQYF.

The chain employs TRBV2 and TRBJ2-7; 9 bases match TRBD2. J gave up 6 bases and V 2 bases, and 11 bases lay outside the gene matches. Germline assignment: CDR1 SNHLY and CDR2 FYNNEI. The CDR3 consists of 16 residues. The CDR3 nucleotides are TGTGCCAGCAGTGAAAGTTACGAGACTAGCGGCAGCGAGCAGTACTTC. It yields the protein CASSESYETSGSEQYF. Filled out from reference TRBV2 and TRBJ2-7, the complete variable domain reads EPEVTQTPSHQVTQMGQEVILRCVPISNHLYFYWYRQILGQKVEFLVSFYNNEISEKSEIFDDQFSVERPDGSNFTLKIRSTKLEDSAMYFCASSESYETSGSEQYFGPGTRLTVT.

The rearrangement uses TRBV20-1 and TRBJ2-7, with no clear D. Germline loops: CDR1 DFQATT, CDR2 SNEGSKA (reference sequence). Trimming cost V 0 bases and J 6 bases, with 6 bases left between them. The CDR3 totals 11 residues. The CDR3 DNA reads as TGCAGTGCTAGAGAACGTAGCGAGCAGTACTTC. Translating gives CSARERSEQYF.

The rearrangement links TRBV4-2 to TRBJ2-7, with TRBD2 as a possible D gene (6 bases). Deletions cut 3 bases from V and 3 bases from J, with 12 bases between. The CDR3 runs to 14 residues. The germline gives CDR1 LGHNA, CDR2 YNFKEQ. In nucleotides, the CDR3 is TGTGCCAGCAGCCAGCGATACGGGAGCTACGAGCAGTACTTC. Residues: CASSQRYGSYEQYF.

The chain combines TRBV27 with TRBJ2-5; D is perhaps TRBD1 (5 bases). V was pared by 4 bases and J by 0 bases, with 18 bases between. The CDR3 length is 17 residues. Germline V gene sequence: CDR1 MNHEY, CDR2 SMNVEV (reference sequence). The CDR3 sequence: CASSSHSGHKYQETQYF. Written as DNA, the CDR3 is TGTGCCAGCAGTTCCCATTCAGGGCACAAGTACCAAGAGACCCAGTACTTC.

The J gene is TRBJ2-1, the V gene TRBV29-1; D possibly corresponds to TRBD1 (6 bases). CDR1 and CDR2 from the germline V gene are SQVTM and ANQGSEA. V lost 6 bases, J lost 4 bases, and 10 bases lay in between. This CDR3 comprises 12 residues. CDR3: CSVLGQYNEQFF. In DNA, the CDR3 is TGCAGCGTCCTCGGACAGTACAATGAGCAGTTCTTC.

This chain connects TRBV11-2 to TRBJ2-7; 8 nucleotides line up with TRBD2. The CDR3 contains 16 residues. V trimming: 6 bases; J trimming: 2 bases; junction bases outside the gene matches: 12. CDR1 is SGHAT and CDR2 is FQNNGV in the germline V gene. The CDR3 reads CASSQSRLAGPYEQYF. In DNA, the CDR3 is TGTGCCAGCAGTCAATCTCGGCTAGCGGGCCCCTACGAGCAGTACTTC.

J is TRBJ2-5 and V is TRBV29-1; D is possibly TRBD2 (6 bases). The CDR3 runs 12 residues. Per the germline V gene, CDR1 is SQVTM and CDR2 is ANQGSEA. V was cut by 3 bases and J by 5 bases, with 10 bases left in between. As DNA, the CDR3 is TGCAGCGTTGATCAGGGAGGCGAGACCCAGTACTTC. It codes for CSVDQGGETQYF.

In its sample, this clone was seen once. J is TRBJ1-1 and V is TRBV6-1; 9 bases map to TRBD1. The germline CDR1 and CDR2 sequences are MNHNS and SASEGT. Trimming removed 3 bases from V and 1 base from J; junction bases left unmatched: 0. The CDR3 has 14 residues. The DNA for the CDR3 is TGTGCCAGCAGTGAGGGACAGGGGAACACTGAAGCTTTCTTT. It is translated as CASSEGQGNTEAFF.

V and J are TRBV11-2 and TRBJ1-1; D gene uncertain. Germline V lookup: CDR1 SGHAT, CDR2 FQNNGV. The V end was cut by 2 bases, the J end by 5 bases, with 12 bases between. The CDR3 totals 14 residues. The CDR3, as DNA: TGTGCCAGCAGCTTAACACGGGAAAGAACTGAAGCTTTCTTT. Translating gives CASSLTRERTEAFF. The full variable domain, in which reference TRBV11-2 and TRBJ1-1 provide the parts outside the CDR3, is EAGVAQSPRYKIIEKRQSVAFWCNPISGHATLYWYQQILGQGPKLLIQFQNNGVVDDSQLPKDRFSAERLKGVDSTLKIQPAKLEDSAVYLCASSLTRERTEAFFGQGTRLTVV.

The V and J genes are TRBV4-1 and TRBJ2-5; 10 bases are a match to TRBD1. The CDR3 extends over 15 amino acids. Trimming removed 6 bases from V and 4 bases from J; junction bases left unmatched: 8. Germline CDR1 reads MGHRA; CDR2 reads YSYEKL. The CDR3 DNA is TGCGCCAGCAGTCGGGGACAGGGGAAGTCAGAGACCCAGTACTTC. Residues: CASSRGQGKSETQYF.

The chain recombines TRBV9 with TRBJ1-2; D is possibly TRBD1 (5 bases). The V end lost 2 bases, the J end lost 2 bases, and 7 bases lay between the germline ends. Looked up from germline, CDR1 is SGDLS and CDR2 is YYNGEE. CDR3 size: 13 residues. The CDR3 DNA sequence: TGTGCCAGCAGCGTCGACAGCAACTATGGCTACACCTTC. Its translation: CASSVDSNYGYTF.

This chain links TRBV4-1 with TRBJ2-1; the match to TRBD1 covers 8 bases. CDR3 size: 16 residues. From germline, CDR1 is MGHRA and CDR2 YSYEKL. V gave up 0 bases and J gave up 10 bases; unmatched junction bases: 11. CDR3 coding DNA: TGCGCCAGCAGCCAAGACCCACCGGGACAGGAACGGGAGCAGTTCTTC. Translated, it gives CASSQDPPGQEREQFF.

The chain joins TRBV27 to TRBJ2-3, with 8 bases that match TRBD1. This CDR3 has 12 amino acids. Germline CDR1 and CDR2: MNHEY and SMNVEV (reference sequence). The J segment lost 7 bases and the V segment lost 8 bases, leaving 5 bases of the junction unmatched. The CDR3 DNA is TGTGCCAGCGGGCGACAGGGGTATACGCAGTATTTT. Translating it yields CASGRQGYTQYF.

The count of this clone is one. This sequence joins TRBV30 and TRBJ2-5; D is unresolved. Trimming left V 4 bases short and J 5 bases short, with 17 bases between. The CDR3 covers 14 residues. CDR1 is GTSNPN and CDR2 is SVGIG in the germline V gene (reference sequence). The DNA for the CDR3 is TGTGCCTGGACCCCCGGGTGGGTTTTCGAGACCCAGTACTTC. Amino acid sequence: CAWTPGWVFETQYF.

The gene calls are TRBV25-1 and TRBJ2-1; TRBD2 agrees at 8 bases. CDR1 is MGHDK, CDR2 SYGVNS, per germline. V shed 7 bases and J 9 bases; nucleotides not matched to a gene: 11. This CDR3 comprises 14 residues. DNA of the CDR3: TGTGCCAGCATGGGACTAGGAGGAGATACTGAGCAGTTCTTC. Amino acids: CASMGLGGDTEQFF. Full variable domain (outside the CDR3, taken from reference TRBV25-1 and TRBJ2-1): EADIYQTPRYLVIGTGKKITLECSQTMGHDKMYWYQQDPGMELHLIHYSYGVNSTEKGDLSSESTVSRIRTEHFPLTLESARPSHTSQYLCASMGLGGDTEQFFGPGTRLTVL.

The chain uses TRBV6-1 and TRBJ1-5; 9 bases line up with TRBD1. This CDR3 has 15 amino acids. Germline CDR1 reads MNHNS; CDR2 reads SASEGT. Losses at the gene ends were 9 bases for V and 6 bases for J; bases not matched to a gene: 12. DNA for the CDR3: TGTGCCAGTACACCTTGGGACAGGGCGAGTCAGCCCCAGCATTTT. Protein product: CASTPWDRASQPQHF.

The chain carries TRBV11-2 and TRBJ2-7; D ambiguous. The germline CDR1 and CDR2 sequences are SGHAT and FQNNGV. Trimming pared 0 bases from V and 1 base from J, leaving 4 bases between. CDR3 length: 13 amino acids. The CDR3 loop reads CASSLESSYEQYF. CDR3 in DNA: TGTGCCAGCAGCTTAGAGAGTTCCTACGAGCAGTACTTC.

The V and J genes are TRBV7-8 and TRBJ2-6, with 10 bases fitting TRBD1. CDR3 size: 18 residues. Germline CDR1 is SGHVS and CDR2 is FQNEAQ. V trimming: 4 bases; J trimming: 0 bases; junction bases outside the gene matches: 6. The CDR3, as DNA: TGTGCCAGCAGCTCACACAGGACAGGGGGCTCTGGGGCCAACGTCCTGACTTTC. Translating it yields CASSSHRTGGSGANVLTF.

CDR3 sequence: CAWSLSYRDRGSEQYF. The CDR3 nucleotides read TGTGCCTGGAGTCTATCATACCGGGACAGGGGGTCCGAGCAGTACTTC. The rearrangement links TRBV30 to TRBJ2-7; TRBD1 matches at 11 bases. The germline CDR1 and CDR2 sequences are GTSNPN and SVGIG (reference sequence). V shed 2 bases, J shed 6 bases, and the junction held 12 bases outside the gene matches. This CDR3 has 16 residues.

CDR3 region: CASSSDPSGGGYTF. CDR3 nucleotides: TGTGCCAGCAGCTCAGATCCCTCAGGGGGCGGCTACACCTTC. The chain is built from TRBV7-8 and TRBJ1-2; 8 bases match TRBD1. V shed 4 bases and J 8 bases; nucleotides not matched to a gene: 9. Germline lookup yields CDR1 SGHVS and CDR2 FQNEAQ. The CDR3 loop spans 14 amino acids.

This clone appeared once. The chain uses TRBV7-8 and TRBJ1-2; D gene uncertain. In germline, CDR1 is SGHVS, CDR2 FQNEAQ. The V end was cut by 5 bases, the J end by 4 bases, with 8 bases between. The CDR3 is 12 amino acids. The CDR3 bases are TGTGCCAGCAGCACGGACTTCTATGGCTACACCTTC. Amino acids: CASSTDFYGYTF.

This sequence joins TRBV5-1 and TRBJ1-6; D remains unclear. This CDR3 is built from 15 residues. The germline V gene encodes CDR1 SGHRS and CDR2 YFSETQ. Trimming cost V 4 bases and J 6 bases, with 14 bases left between them. The CDR3 sequence is CASSLYGGPNSPLHF. CDR3 in DNA: TGCGCCAGCAGCCTCTATGGTGGGCCTAATTCACCCCTCCACTTT.

This chain links TRBV4-1 with TRBJ2-7; 8 bases match TRBD1. The CDR3 is made up of 20 amino acids. The ends lost 0 bases at V and 0 bases at J; junction bases unmatched: 16. CDR1 and CDR2 from the germline V gene are MGHRA and YSYEKL. CDR3 sequence: CASSQDKAGGGVGSSYEQYF. The CDR3 region has the DNA TGCGCCAGCAGCCAAGATAAGGCAGGGGGCGGCGTGGGGAGCTCCTACGAGCAGTACTTC.

Notes on this clone: A read error may produce the germline difference seen at one junction end. V usage is TRBV20-1 and J usage is TRBJ2-1, with 9 bases aligning to TRBD2. The V gene's germline CDR1 is DFQATT and CDR2 SNEGSKA (reference sequence). The CDR3 length is 11 residues. CDR3 residues: CSARGLAEQFF. In DNA form, the CDR3 reads TGCAGTGCAAGAGGACTAGCGGAGCAGTTCTTC.

This clone was seen just once. This same CDR3 is encoded by further DNA sequences in the sample. The chain couples TRBV28 to TRBJ2-3; D is possibly TRBD1 (6 bases). V was pared by 3 bases and J by 1 base, with 8 bases between. The CDR3 runs 14 residues. Germline assignment: CDR1 MDHEN and CDR2 SYDVKM. For the CDR3, the DNA is TGTGCCAGCAGTTTCAGGGGAGGCACAGATACGCAGTATTTT. Its protein product is CASSFRGGTDTQYF.

The chain carries TRBV28 and TRBJ1-3, with a tentative D call TRBD1 (5 bases). Germline V gene data show CDR1 as MDHEN and CDR2 as SYDVKM. This CDR3 comprises 13 residues. Trimming took 6 bases from V and 2 from J, leaving 8 bases between them. In DNA, the CDR3 is TGTGCCAGCAGACCAGGGCCTGGAAACACCATATATTTT. Residues: CASRPGPGNTIYF.

The chain couples TRBV11-2 to TRBJ1-6, with TRBD1 as a possible D gene (6 bases). Trimming left V 2 bases short and J 5 bases short, with 16 bases between. Germline values: CDR1 SGHAT, CDR2 FQNNGV. The CDR3 is made up of 17 amino acids. The CDR3 loop is CASSLLAGARDNSPLHF. In DNA, the CDR3 is TGTGCCAGCAGCTTACTTGCGGGGGCTAGGGATAATTCACCCCTCCACTTT.

The chain carries TRBV28 and TRBJ2-7, with 8 bases aligning to TRBD1. J was trimmed by 4 bases and V by 6 bases; bases with no gene match: 8. This CDR3 has 14 residues. CDR1 and CDR2 (germline): MDHEN, SYDVKM. CDR3 nucleotide sequence: TGTGCCAGCAGGCAGGACAGGGCGGTTTACGAGCAGTACTTC. It translates to CASRQDRAVYEQYF.